The 19 T cell receptor beta chains below come from one sample, sequenced in a study of blood T cell repertoires in COVID-19. TCRdb keeps only in-frame clones here, not all; method: immunoSEQ multiplex PCR. Among fewer than 500,000 clones, roughly nine tenths were seen once, and the ten largest hold under 0.75%. Sequenced: PBMCs or T cells enriched from blood (not recorded which). These receptors were obtained from a woman between 18 and 30 years old who had recovered from COVID-19.

The J gene is TRBJ1-6, the V gene TRBV6-6, with 8 positions matching TRBD1. Germline V gives CDR1 MNHNY, CDR2 SVGAGI (reference sequence). CDR3 length: 16 residues. Losses at the gene ends were 6 bases for V and 4 bases for J; bases not matched to a gene: 8. The CDR3 nucleotides read TGTGCCAGCAGCCAGGGGGCAGTTCAATATAATTCACCCCTCCACTTT. This translates into CASSQGAVQYNSPLHF.

The chain has TRBV24-1 and TRBJ1-5; perhaps TRBD1 as D (5 bases). The CDR3 has 18 amino acids. CDR1 and CDR2 from the germline V gene are KGHDR and SFDVKD. V dropped 3 bases and J dropped 3 bases, with 20 bases sitting between them. The CDR3 bases are TGTGCCACCAGTGATGAATACCCAGGGTTTAGTGACAATCAGCCCCAGCATTTT. This codes for CATSDEYPGFSDNQPQHF.

The V gene is TRBV9, the J gene TRBJ1-2; 9 bases fit TRBD1. The CDR3 spans 15 residues. Trimming took 6 bases from V and 6 from J; bases not matched to a gene: 12. CDR1 is SGDLS and CDR2 is YYNGEE in the germline V gene. The CDR3 DNA reads TGTGCCAGCACCGCCAGGACAGGGGAATATGATGGCTACACCTTC. Residues: CASTARTGEYDGYTF.

There are a few counts of this clone. The J gene is TRBJ1-5, the V gene TRBV19, with a possible D match to TRBD1 (5 bases). The germline CDR1 and CDR2 sequences are LNHDA and SQIVND (reference sequence). V lost 1 base and J lost 4, with 11 bases in between. The CDR3 loop spans 15 amino acids. CDR3 DNA sequence: TGTGCCAGTAGTATAGGAATGACAGTTAATCAGCCCCAGCATTTT. Translating gives CASSIGMTVNQPQHF.

The chain links TRBV5-6 to TRBJ2-2; 8 bases are a match to TRBD1. Germline CDR1 is SGHDT and CDR2 is YYEEEE. This CDR3 region has 16 residues. V gave up 4 bases and J gave up 3 bases; unmatched junction bases: 8. This chain's CDR3 is CASSIDRGTDTGELFF. The CDR3 bases are TGTGCCAGCAGCATCGACAGGGGAACGGACACCGGGGAGCTGTTTTTT.

The chain links TRBV6-1 to TRBJ1-2; no firm D call. Trimming took 2 bases from V and 9 from J, leaving 10 bases between them. The CDR3 is 12 amino acids. Per germline, CDR1 MNHNS and CDR2 SASEGT. CDR3 region: CASSETRNSYTF. In nucleotides, the CDR3 is TGTGCCAGCAGTGAAACTAGGAACAGCTACACCTTC.

The rearrangement links TRBV10-3 to TRBJ2-7; D is unresolved. Trimming shortened V by 11 bases and J by 2 bases, and 7 bases separated the two germline ends. Germline lookup yields CDR1 ENHRY and CDR2 SYGVKD. This CDR3 has 10 amino acids. The CDR3 coding sequence is TGTGCCGCCGGTACCTACGAGCAGTACTTC. It specifies CAAGTYEQYF.

This chain uses TRBV10-2 with TRBJ2-1, with TRBD2 matching 9 bases. The CDR3 runs 14 residues. In germline, CDR1 is WSHSY, CDR2 SAAADI. The V and J ends lost 4 bases and 5 bases, in that order; junction bases with no gene match: 3. The CDR3 DNA follows: TGCGCCAGCAGTGGCGGGGGGGCCCACAATGAGCAGTTCTTC. This translates into CASSGGGAHNEQFF.

With regard to this clone: One end of the junction fails to match germline, which may point to a read error. V is TRBV29-1 and J is TRBJ1-2, with D tentatively TRBD1 (6 bases). Germline lookup yields CDR1 SQVTM and CDR2 ANQGSEA. The CDR3 consists of 13 residues. The CDR3 nucleotides are TGCAGCGCTGAAAGGGGGTCTGGCTATGGCTACACCTTC. Amino acid sequence: CSAERGSGYGYTF.

The rearrangement joins TRBV10-2 to TRBJ1-1, with D tentatively TRBD1 (5 bases). This CDR3 comprises 14 residues. Germline V lookup: CDR1 WSHSY, CDR2 SAAADI. Trimming took 4 bases from V and 3 from J, leaving 12 bases between them. The CDR3 coding sequence is TGCGCCAGCAGTGTGGCAGGGAGGTACACTGAAGCTTTCTTT. This translates into CASSVAGRYTEAFF.

V usage is TRBV3-1 (or the pseudogene TRBV3-2) and J usage is TRBJ1-2; the D gene is possibly TRBD1 (6 bases). Trimming removed 2 bases at V and 7 bases at J, with 8 bases between. The CDR3 contains 12 residues. Germline V gene sequence: CDR1 LGHDT, CDR2 YNNKEL (reference sequence). The chain's CDR3 is CASSQNRAGYTF. For the CDR3, the DNA is TGTGCCAGCAGCCAAAACAGGGCTGGCTACACCTTC.

As to this clone: The same CDR3 arises from other DNA sequences in this sample as well. The gene calls are TRBV11-2 and TRBJ1-1; 7 bases align to TRBD1. The V gene end was trimmed by 1 base and the J gene end by 4 bases; junction bases not matched to a gene: 6. The CDR3 runs 15 residues. Germline CDR1 reads SGHAT; CDR2 reads FQNNGV. CDR3 DNA sequence: TGTGCCAGCAGCTTAGTAGGAACAGGGGTCACTGAAGCTTTCTTT. Protein product: CASSLVGTGVTEAFF.

V and J are TRBV6-5 and TRBJ1-4, with a possible D match to TRBD1 (5 bases). With 5 bases removed from V and 7 bases from J, the gap between germline ends came to 17 bases. Germline loops: CDR1 MNHEY, CDR2 SVGAGI. CDR3 length: 15 residues. The CDR3 is CASSPPGGGSEKLFF. In DNA, the CDR3 is TGTGCCAGCAGTCCGCCGGGGGGGGGAAGTGAAAAACTGTTTTTT.

Here the CDR3 DNA reads TGTGCCTCCCGGGCCCAGGGGGATGGCTACACCTTC. Translated, it gives CASRAQGDGYTF. V is TRBV12-3 or TRBV12-4 and J is TRBJ1-2, with 7 nucleotides matching TRBD1. The V gene end was trimmed by 11 bases and the J gene end by 6 bases; junction bases not matched to a gene: 9. The CDR3 sequence is 12 residues long.

The chain recombines TRBV5-4 with TRBJ2-1, with 9 bases lining up with TRBD2. CDR1 is SGHNT, CDR2 YYREEE, per germline (reference sequence). The CDR3 totals 14 residues. J was trimmed by 9 bases and V by 4 bases; bases with no gene match: 8. The CDR3 is CASSTLAGQGEQFF. The CDR3 coding sequence is TGTGCCAGCAGCACTCTAGCGGGGCAGGGTGAGCAGTTCTTC.

This clone was counted once. The V call is TRBV24-1, the J call TRBJ1-1, with no clear D. CDR3 size: 13 residues. Germline assignment: CDR1 KGHDR and CDR2 SFDVKD. V lost 8 bases and J 4 bases, leaving 13 bases between the germline ends. The CDR3 reads CATTSPVSTEAFF. In nucleotides, the CDR3 is TGTGCCACCACGTCCCCGGTGAGCACTGAAGCTTTCTTT.

J is TRBJ1-2 and V is TRBV6-5; D is perhaps TRBD1 (5 bases). V was pared by 8 bases and J by 8 bases, with 18 bases between. The germline V gene has CDR1 MNHEY and CDR2 SVGAGI. The CDR3 is 13 amino acids. This CDR3 reads CASGLGGGGGYTF. CDR3 coding DNA: TGTGCCAGCGGTCTTGGGGGAGGAGGAGGCTACACCTTC.

V is TRBV7-8 and J is TRBJ2-3; maybe TRBD2 (6 bases). This CDR3 has 15 amino acids. With 4 bases removed from V and 6 bases from J, the gap between germline ends came to 17 bases. From germline, CDR1 is SGHVS and CDR2 FQNEAQ. CDR3: CASSSGTLGSDTQYF. The CDR3 DNA reads as TGTGCCAGCAGCTCCGGGACTCTTGGTTCGGATACGCAGTATTTT.

The chain couples TRBV5-1 to TRBJ1-6; D remains ambiguous. The CDR3 is made up of 18 amino acids. In germline, CDR1 is SGHRS, CDR2 YFSETQ. Trimming removed 1 base at V and 1 base at J, with 15 bases between. The CDR3 reads CASSLTSAGWSYNSPLHF. In nucleotides, the CDR3 is TGCGCCAGCAGCTTGACATCCGCGGGTTGGTCCTATAATTCACCCCTCCACTTT.